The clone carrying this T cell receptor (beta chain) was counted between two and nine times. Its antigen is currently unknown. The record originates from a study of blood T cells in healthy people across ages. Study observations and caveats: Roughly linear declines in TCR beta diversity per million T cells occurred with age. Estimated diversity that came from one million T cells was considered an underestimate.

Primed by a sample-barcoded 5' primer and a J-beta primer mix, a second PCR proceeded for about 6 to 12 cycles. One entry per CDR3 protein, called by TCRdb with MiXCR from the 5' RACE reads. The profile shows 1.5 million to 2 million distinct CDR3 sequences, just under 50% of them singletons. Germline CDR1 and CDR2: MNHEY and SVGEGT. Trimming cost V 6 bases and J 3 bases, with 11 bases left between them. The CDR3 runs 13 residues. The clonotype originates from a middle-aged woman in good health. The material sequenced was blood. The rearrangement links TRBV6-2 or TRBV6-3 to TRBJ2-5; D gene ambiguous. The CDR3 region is CASSPVSKETQYF. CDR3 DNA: TGTGCCAGCAGCCCTGTGTCCAAAGAGACCCAGTACTTC.